This T cell receptor (beta chain) was found in a study of blood T cell repertoires in COVID-19. Study-level information: COVID-19 samples, acute and convalescent, were from the United States, Italy and Spain.

Trimming took off 0 bases at V and 6 bases at J, with 11 bases between the two ends. There are 13 residues in the CDR3. CDR1 GTSNPN and CDR2 SVGIG come from the germline V gene (reference sequence). Only in-frame clones appear in the TCRdb table, and some are missing; sequencing was by immunoSEQ multiplex PCR. The data hold around 250,000 clones, with around 82% observed a single time. This clonotype originated in a middle-aged man with active or convalescent COVID-19. Sequences were obtained from peripheral blood. This rearrangement joins TRBV30 to TRBJ1-2, with D perhaps matching TRBD1 (5 bases). CDR3 residues: CAWSVPGRDGYTF. The CDR3 coding sequence is TGTGCCTGGAGTGTCCCCGGCAGGGATGGCTACACCTTC.